This T cell receptor beta chain was observed in a study of cytotoxic CD8 clonotypes in ibrutinib-treated CLL. About the research overall: Across the patients, approximately 10 were relapsed/refractory, approximately 15 treatment-naive and about 18 IGHV unmutated.

Using immunoSEQ multiplex PCR, the repertoire was profiled, and TCRdb retains in-frame clones only, with some absent. The sample contains over 14,000 clones, around 67% of which appear only once. Unmatched junction bases numbered 10, after V lost 6 bases and J lost 4 bases. Germline V gene lookup returns CDR1 KGHSH and CDR2 LQKENI. There are 15 residues in the CDR3. Study-level results: The study found public clonotypes uncommon, contracting or stable on treatment. The clonality went up when patients responded to ibrutinib and dropped back toward baseline at progression.

About this clone: Antigen specificity is unknown.

J is TRBJ2-7 and V is TRBV18, with TRBD2 matching over 9 bases. The sequenced sample was PBMCs, obtained before ibrutinib treatment. This receptor was identified in a human donor with chronic lymphocytic leukemia. The CDR3, as DNA: TGTGCCAGCTCGCCAACCGGGACTAGCACTTACGAGCAGTACTTC. Translating it yields CASSPTGTSTYEQYF.